These T cell receptor beta chains were read from a single sample in a study of T-cell reconstitution after alpha-beta-depleted transplantation in children. Via MiXCR, TCRdb re-called the PCR reads, giving one row per CDR3 protein. The sample has about 500,000 distinct CDR3 sequences, about 31% seen once. The material was PBMCs from the stem cell graft donor, obtained from the stem cell graft. The source is a human donor who donated a stem cell graft to a child with aplastic anemia. Each CDR3 is given with its conserved first and last residue. Each record gives: V gene, clone size, J gene, D gene, CDR3 protein, CDR3 DNA. A D gene is named only where the DNA matches it firmly. Only some rows state a clone size, as once, few, many or a class for expanded clones.

TRBV7-2	few	TRBJ1-4	TRBD1	CASSLARGLDNEKLFF	TGTGCCAGCAGCTTAGCGAGGGGGCTCGATAATGAAAAACTGTTTTTT
TRBV19	-	TRBJ2-3	TRBD2	CASSADRSGSWTDTQYF	TGTGCCAGTAGTGCTGACCGCAGCGGGAGTTGGACAGATACGCAGTATTTT
TRBV5-1	many	TRBJ2-2	TRBD1	CASSRTGANTGELFF	TGCGCCAGCAGCCGGACAGGGGCCAACACCGGGGAGCTGTTTTTT
TRBV5-1	-	TRBJ2-1	-	CASSLGRDEQFF	TGCGCCAGCAGCTTGGGCAGGGATGAGCAGTTCTTC
TRBV5-6	-	TRBJ2-1	-	CASSLDWFNEQFF	TGTGCCAGCAGCTTGGATTGGTTTAATGAGCAGTTCTTC
TRBV11-2	-	TRBJ2-6	TRBD1	CASSSPGQGTSGANVLTF	TGTGCCAGCAGCTCACCGGGACAGGGGACCAGTGGGGCCAACGTCCTGACTTTC
TRBV10-3	-	TRBJ2-5	-	CATAPEGGIGETQYF	TGTGCCACCGCCCCCGAGGGTGGGATCGGAGAGACCCAGTACTTC
TRBV2	-	TRBJ2-5	-	CASSDQAGRPETQYF	TGTGCCAGCAGTGATCAGGCTGGGCGTCCAGAGACCCAGTACTTC
TRBV15	few	TRBJ1-1	-	CATSRDFGGLEAFF	TGTGCCACCAGCAGAGATTTCGGAGGGCTTGAAGCTTTCTTT
TRBV20-1	-	TRBJ2-1	TRBD2	CSARHSGSPYNEQFF	TGCAGTGCTAGACACAGCGGGAGTCCCTACAATGAGCAGTTCTTC
TRBV30	few	TRBJ2-3	TRBD2	CAWSVQLAGHTDTQYF	TGTGCCTGGAGTGTACAGTTAGCGGGCCACACAGATACGCAGTATTTT
TRBV7-8	-	TRBJ2-1	TRBD2	CASSLAEGRGVGYNEQFF	TGTGCCAGCAGCTTAGCGGAGGGTCGGGGGGTCGGGTACAATGAGCAGTTCTTC
TRBV18	few	TRBJ1-1	-	CASSPHERAGPEAFF	TGTGCCAGCTCACCCCACGAGCGGGCCGGTCCTGAAGCTTTCTTT
TRBV12-3/TRBV12-4	-	TRBJ1-1	-	CASKDGIMNTEAFF	TGTGCCAGCAAGGACGGAATCATGAACACTGAAGCTTTCTTT
TRBV12-3/TRBV12-4	-	TRBJ1-5	TRBD1	CASSFYFLGQGLDQPQHF	TGTGCCAGCAGTTTCTACTTCCTAGGACAGGGACTAGATCAGCCCCAGCATTTT
TRBV27	-	TRBJ1-1	TRBD1	CASSILKTGTGSPEAFF	TGTGCCAGCAGCATTTTAAAGACCGGGACAGGGAGTCCTGAAGCTTTCTTT
TRBV20-1	-	TRBJ2-1	TRBD2	CSAPGTSMHEQFF	TGCAGTGCTCCCGGGACTAGCATGCATGAGCAGTTCTTC
TRBV2	-	TRBJ2-6	TRBD1	CASSIRGPGANVLTF	TGTGCCAGCAGTATCAGGGGGCCTGGGGCCAACGTCCTGACTTTC
TRBV7-2	few	TRBJ1-5	-	CASSPGTLDNQPQHF	TGTGCCAGCAGCCCCGGGACCCTAGACAATCAGCCCCAGCATTTT
TRBV6-2/TRBV6-3	few	TRBJ1-1	-	CASRMDWNTEAFF	TGTGCCAGCAGGATGGATTGGAACACTGAAGCTTTCTTT
TRBV6-1	-	TRBJ2-2	-	CASRRSEYTGELFF	TGTGCCAGCAGGAGGTCCGAGTACACCGGGGAGCTGTTTTTT
TRBV12-3/TRBV12-4	-	TRBJ2-5	TRBD2	CASSPLGGSGDETQYF	TGTGCCAGCAGTCCCCTAGGAGGTAGCGGGGACGAGACCCAGTACTTC
TRBV12-3/TRBV12-4	-	TRBJ1-4	TRBD1	CASTWKTGPNEKLFF	TGTGCCAGCACTTGGAAGACAGGGCCTAATGAAAAACTTTTTTTT
TRBV27	few	TRBJ1-5	TRBD1	CASSSLGQVNNQPQHF	TGTGCCAGCAGTTCGTTGGGACAGGTCAATAATCAGCCCCAGCATTTT
TRBV12-3/TRBV12-4	-	TRBJ1-5	TRBD1	CASRGTGASNQPQHF	TGTGCCAGCAGGGGGACAGGGGCTAGCAATCAGCCCCAGCATTTT
TRBV7-9	-	TRBJ2-1	-	CASSRQDIASYNEQFF	TGTGCCAGCAGCCGCCAGGACATTGCCTCCTACAATGAGCAGTTCTTC
TRBV25-1	-	TRBJ2-5	-	CASSESRGQETQYF	TGTGCCAGCAGTGAATCGCGGGGCCAAGAGACCCAGTACTTC
TRBV6-1	few	TRBJ1-5	TRBD1	CASAIRQGTDQPQHF	TGTGCCAGCGCAATTAGACAGGGGACCGATCAGCCCCAGCATTTT
TRBV20-1	few	TRBJ2-5	TRBD1	CSARDRGQGETQYF	TGCAGTGCGCGGGACAGGGGGCAGGGAGAGACCCAGTACTTC
TRBV9	-	TRBJ2-2	TRBD2	CASSWERESVNTGELFF	TGTGCCAGCAGCTGGGAGCGGGAGTCGGTAAACACCGGGGAGCTGTTTTTT
TRBV30	-	TRBJ1-5	-	CAWTTEGRPQHF	TGTGCCTGGACAACAGAGGGTAGGCCCCAGCATTTT
TRBV27	once	TRBJ1-2	-	CASSLLGTGKYGYTF	TGTGCCAGCAGTTTATTGGGGACGGGAAAATATGGCTACACCTTC
TRBV13	few	TRBJ2-7	-	CASGVQGLTYEQYF	TGTGCCAGCGGGGTGCAGGGGTTAACCTACGAGCAGTACTTC
TRBV28	-	TRBJ1-2	TRBD1	CASIQGGEYGYTF	TGTGCCAGCATACAGGGGGGAGAGTATGGCTACACCTTC
TRBV7-9	many	TRBJ2-3	-	CASSPPGPTDTQYF	TGTGCCAGCAGTCCTCCGGGACCCACAGATACGCAGTATTTT
TRBV12-3/TRBV12-4	-	TRBJ2-5	TRBD1	CASREDRAETQYF	TGTGCCAGCAGGGAGGACAGGGCAGAGACCCAGTACTTC
TRBV18	-	TRBJ2-5	-	CASSPGYQETQYF	TGTGCCAGCTCACCAGGGTACCAAGAGACCCAGTACTTC
TRBV29-1	-	TRBJ2-7	TRBD1	CSAEDREVNEQYF	TGCAGCGCCGAGGACAGGGAGGTCAACGAGCAGTACTTC
TRBV7-2	-	TRBJ1-2	TRBD1	CASSPQGQAGGYTF	TGTGCCAGCAGCCCACAGGGACAGGCGGGGGGCTACACCTTC
TRBV9	once	TRBJ1-3	-	CASSGGDSGNTIYF	TGTGCCAGCAGCGGGGGGGACTCTGGAAACACCATATATTTT
TRBV7-9	-	TRBJ2-7	-	CASSSGWATYEQYF	TGTGCCAGCAGCTCCGGTTGGGCCACCTACGAGCAGTACTTC
TRBV29-1	few	TRBJ1-1	-	CSALRGAGLMNTEAFF	TGCAGCGCACTACGAGGCGCGGGGCTAATGAACACTGAAGCTTTCTTT
TRBV28	few	TRBJ2-1	-	CASSPPTDNEQFF	TGTGCCAGCAGTCCCCCGACAGACAATGAGCAGTTCTTC
TRBV20-1	few	TRBJ2-2	TRBD2	CSARSGDYVTGELFF	TGCAGTGCTAGATCCGGGGACTACGTGACCGGGGAGCTGTTTTTT
TRBV10-1	-	TRBJ1-1	-	CASSESVGNTEAFF	TGCGCCAGCAGTGAGTCGGTCGGTAACACTGAAGCTTTCTTT
TRBV4-1	-	TRBJ1-1	TRBD1	CASSRETGDTEAFF	TGCGCCAGCAGCCGGGAAACAGGGGACACTGAAGCTTTCTTT
TRBV6-5	few	TRBJ1-2	-	CASSYSPTLYGYTF	TGTGCCAGCAGTTACTCCCCCACACTCTATGGCTACACCTTC
TRBV20-1	-	TRBJ2-1	TRBD1	CSAPKTGQMNEQFF	TGCAGTGCCCCAAAAACGGGACAGATGAATGAGCAGTTCTTC
TRBV5-6	-	TRBJ2-2	-	CASSSGGPAVNTGELFF	TGTGCCAGCAGCTCCGGAGGTCCAGCGGTGAACACCGGGGAGCTGTTTTTT
TRBV18	-	TRBJ1-3	-	CASSLKRDNSGNTIYF	TGTGCCAGCTCACTCAAGCGGGACAACTCTGGAAACACCATATATTTT
TRBV20-1	few	TRBJ2-5	-	CSASRGAQETQYF	TGCAGTGCTAGCCGGGGGGCCCAAGAGACCCAGTACTTC
TRBV6-5	-	TRBJ2-3	-	CASSYGQGAADTQYF	TGTGCCAGCAGTTATGGGCAGGGTGCCGCAGATACGCAGTATTTT
TRBV10-2	-	TRBJ1-2	-	CASSESGSYGYTF	TGCGCCAGCAGTGAGTCGGGATCCTATGGCTACACCTTC
TRBV2	-	TRBJ2-3	TRBD2	CASSPGLAGGYTQYF	TGTGCCAGCAGTCCCGGACTAGCGGGAGGTTATACGCAGTATTTT
TRBV11-1	-	TRBJ1-4	-	CASSLGWSGTPTNEKLFF	TGTGCCAGCAGCTTAGGGTGGTCGGGGACGCCAACTAATGAAAAACTGTTTTTT
TRBV4-1	-	TRBJ1-2	-	CASSQEYPANYGYTF	TGCGCCAGCAGCCAAGAGTACCCGGCCAACTATGGCTACACCTTC
TRBV29-1	-	TRBJ2-2	TRBD1	CSVSRQPGQGASGELFF	TGCAGCGTATCCCGTCAACCGGGACAGGGGGCGTCGGGGGAGCTGTTTTTT
TRBV28	-	TRBJ2-7	TRBD1	CASSSPQGASHEQYF	TGTGCCAGCAGTTCACCACAGGGGGCGAGCCACGAGCAGTACTTC
TRBV6-1	few	TRBJ1-5	-	CASRKPDTLPQHF	TGTGCCAGCAGGAAACCCGACACCTTGCCCCAGCATTTT
TRBV6-5	few	TRBJ2-1	TRBD1	CASSYKDREEQFF	TGTGCCAGCAGTTACAAAGACAGGGAAGAGCAGTTCTTC